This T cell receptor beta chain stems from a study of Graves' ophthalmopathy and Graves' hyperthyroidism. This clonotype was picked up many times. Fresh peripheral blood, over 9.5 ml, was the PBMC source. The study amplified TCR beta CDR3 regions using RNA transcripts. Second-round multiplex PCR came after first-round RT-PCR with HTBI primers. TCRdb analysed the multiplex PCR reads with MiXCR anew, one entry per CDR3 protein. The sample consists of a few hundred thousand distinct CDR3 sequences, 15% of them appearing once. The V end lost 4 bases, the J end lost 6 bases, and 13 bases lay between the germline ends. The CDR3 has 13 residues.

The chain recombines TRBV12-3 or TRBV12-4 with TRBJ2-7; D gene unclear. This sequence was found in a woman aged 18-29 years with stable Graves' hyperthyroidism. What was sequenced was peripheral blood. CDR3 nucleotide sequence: TGTGCCAGCAGTTCAAACCAGGTTTCCGAGCAGTACTTC. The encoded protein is CASSSNQVSEQYF.